This is a list of T cell receptor beta chains from one sample in a study of T cell repertoires in cytomegalovirus infection. TCRdb passed the reads through MiXCR, listing each CDR3 protein once. This table holds around 280,000 distinct CDR3 sequences, approximately 14% found once. Material: PBMCs. The receptors here all came from a human donor in good health (CMV status not recorded). Some clones in this sample may be carry-over from other donors' samples. The conserved cysteine and the conserved F or W are not part of the CDR3 here. The D gene is left open where the match is weak.

j_gene | v_gene | d_gene | CDR3aa
TRBJ2-1 | TRBV3-1 | - | ASSQERQPRQF
TRBJ1-2 | TRBV10-3 | TRBD1 | AISELGQGSGYT
TRBJ2-7 | TRBV20-1 | - | SASATSLEDEQY
TRBJ1-2 | TRBV7-9 | TRBD1 | ASSLGDRVYGYT
TRBJ1-2 | TRBV5-5 | - | ASSLDETNYGYT
TRBJ1-5 | TRBV18 | - | ASSPHKNQPQH
TRBJ2-7 | TRBV18 | TRBD1 | ASSPVTGGTYEQY
TRBJ2-4 | TRBV29-1 | TRBD2 | SVQAGGAKNIQY
TRBJ2-3 | TRBV4-2 | - | ASSRTTDTQY
TRBJ2-5 | TRBV28 | - | ASSFVGLETQY
TRBJ1-1 | TRBV6-2/TRBV6-3 | - | ASTDWMNTEAF
TRBJ2-1 | TRBV28 | TRBD2 | ASSSSGVSYNEQF
TRBJ2-3 | TRBV6-4 | - | ASRDRPGTDTQY
TRBJ2-3 | TRBV3-1 | TRBD2 | ASSQSGLAGPTDTQY
TRBJ1-1 | TRBV20-1 | - | SAREGANTEAF
TRBJ1-1 | TRBV6-2/TRBV6-3 | - | ASSYTIKQEVNTEAF
TRBJ2-1 | TRBV20-1 | TRBD2 | SARLADNEQF
TRBJ2-5 | TRBV4-2 | TRBD2 | ASSVLAGALETQY
TRBJ2-1 | TRBV7-9 | TRBD1 | ASSLVHSGTGSDEQF
TRBJ1-2 | TRBV19 | TRBD1 | ASSVSGTGPPGHGYT
TRBJ2-7 | TRBV6-2/TRBV6-3 | - | ASSYPGTLSYEQY
TRBJ2-3 | TRBV23-1 | TRBD2 | ASPRGGTSGSCCTDTQY
TRBJ1-1 | TRBV19 | - | ASSSQTARNTEAF
TRBJ1-2 | TRBV29-1 | - | SVGGTSYGYT
TRBJ2-3 | TRBV5-4 | TRBD1 | ASRLDRAPAQY
TRBJ1-5 | TRBV6-1 | - | ASSVTGIYQPQH
TRBJ2-5 | TRBV12-3/TRBV12-4 | - | ASLPEEETQY
TRBJ2-3 | TRBV5-1 | - | ASSAPDSTDTQY
TRBJ1-2 | TRBV12-3/TRBV12-4 | TRBD1 | ASSPVGGNYGYT
TRBJ1-1 | TRBV7-8 | TRBD1 | ASSSRTGRTTEAF
TRBJ2-4 | TRBV7-3 | - | ASSDPRTPNIQY
TRBJ2-7 | TRBV20-1 | TRBD2 | SARDPLAGLYEQY